This T cell receptor (beta chain) was sequenced for a study of Graves' ophthalmopathy and Graves' hyperthyroidism. Study-level information: Upon initial diagnosis and before any treatment, peripheral blood was collected.

About this clonotype itself: Its target is unknown.

RNA transcripts served as template for amplifying TCR beta CDR3 sequences. RT-PCR in the first round used HTBI primers; a second-round multiplex PCR followed. Each CDR3 protein gets one entry after TCRdb re-called the multiplex PCR reads with MiXCR. The sample has around 470,000 distinct CDR3 sequences, approximately 15% seen once. Points from the study as a whole: The blood repertoire also included most expanded thyroid clonotypes above 0.001 frequency. With roughly 69% sensitivity and 72% to 80% specificity, the model predicted ophthalmopathy progression.

In this cohort, patients with other autoimmune diseases, uncontrolled infections, pregnancy or lactation were excluded. The TCR originated in a woman in her 30s with Graves' ophthalmopathy. Sequences were obtained from blood.

As DNA, the CDR3 is TGTGCCAGCAGCCCGGCGGGGCTGGGCTACACCTTC. This translates into CASSPAGLGYTF. This chain joins TRBV7-2 and TRBJ1-2; weak D call: TRBD1 (5 bases). The germline V gene has CDR1 SGHTA and CDR2 FQGNSA. CDR3 length equals 12 residues. Trimming shortened V by 5 bases and J by 8 bases, and 12 bases separated the two germline ends.